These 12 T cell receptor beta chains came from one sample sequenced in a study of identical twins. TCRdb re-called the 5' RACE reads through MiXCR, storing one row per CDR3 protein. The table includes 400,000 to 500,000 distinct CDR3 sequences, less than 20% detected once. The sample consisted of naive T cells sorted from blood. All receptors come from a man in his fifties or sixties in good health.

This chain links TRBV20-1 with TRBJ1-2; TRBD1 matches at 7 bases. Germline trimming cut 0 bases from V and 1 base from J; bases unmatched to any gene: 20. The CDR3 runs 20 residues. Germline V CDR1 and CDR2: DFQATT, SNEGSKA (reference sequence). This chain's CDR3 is CSARDWASGDRERGNYGYTF. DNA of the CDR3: TGCAGTGCTAGAGATTGGGCAAGCGGAGACAGGGAGAGGGGTAACTATGGCTACACCTTC.

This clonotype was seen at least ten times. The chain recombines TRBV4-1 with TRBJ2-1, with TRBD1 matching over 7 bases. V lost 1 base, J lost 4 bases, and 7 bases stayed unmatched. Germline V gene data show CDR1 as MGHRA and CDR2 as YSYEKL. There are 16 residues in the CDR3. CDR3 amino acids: CASSQVDRVTYNEQFF. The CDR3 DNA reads TGCGCCAGCAGCCAAGTTGACAGGGTGACATACAATGAGCAGTTCTTC.

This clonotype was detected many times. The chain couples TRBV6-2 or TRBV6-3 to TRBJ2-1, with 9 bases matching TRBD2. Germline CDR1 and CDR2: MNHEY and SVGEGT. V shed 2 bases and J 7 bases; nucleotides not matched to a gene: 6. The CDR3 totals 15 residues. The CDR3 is CASSYPAGGLNEQFF. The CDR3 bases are TGTGCCAGCAGTTACCCAGCGGGAGGCTTGAATGAGCAGTTCTTC.

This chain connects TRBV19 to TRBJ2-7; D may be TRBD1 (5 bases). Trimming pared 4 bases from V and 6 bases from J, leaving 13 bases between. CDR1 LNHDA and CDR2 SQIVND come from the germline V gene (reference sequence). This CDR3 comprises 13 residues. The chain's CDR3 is CASSTYDSSEQYF. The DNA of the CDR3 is TGTGCCAGTAGTACCTACGACAGCTCCGAGCAGTACTTC.

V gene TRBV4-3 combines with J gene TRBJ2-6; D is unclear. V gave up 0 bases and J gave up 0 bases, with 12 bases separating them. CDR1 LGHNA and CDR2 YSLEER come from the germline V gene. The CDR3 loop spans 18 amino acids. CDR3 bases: TGCGCCAGCAGCCAAGATCGTTACTCTCCCTCTGGGGCCAACGTCCTGACTTTC. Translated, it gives CASSQDRYSPSGANVLTF.

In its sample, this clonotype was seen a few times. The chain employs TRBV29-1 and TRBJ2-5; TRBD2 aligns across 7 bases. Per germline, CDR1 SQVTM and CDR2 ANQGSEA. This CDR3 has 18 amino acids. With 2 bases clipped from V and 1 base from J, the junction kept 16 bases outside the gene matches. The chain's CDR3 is CSVEWTAMAGATQETQYF. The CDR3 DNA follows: TGCAGCGTTGAATGGACCGCGATGGCGGGAGCCACCCAAGAGACCCAGTACTTC.

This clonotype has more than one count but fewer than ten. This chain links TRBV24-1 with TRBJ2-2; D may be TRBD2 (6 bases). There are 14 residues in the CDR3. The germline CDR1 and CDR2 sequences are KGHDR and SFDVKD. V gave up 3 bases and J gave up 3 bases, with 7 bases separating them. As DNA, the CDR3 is TGTGCCACCAGTGATCGGGAGTACACCGGGGAGCTGTTTTTT. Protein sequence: CATSDREYTGELFF.

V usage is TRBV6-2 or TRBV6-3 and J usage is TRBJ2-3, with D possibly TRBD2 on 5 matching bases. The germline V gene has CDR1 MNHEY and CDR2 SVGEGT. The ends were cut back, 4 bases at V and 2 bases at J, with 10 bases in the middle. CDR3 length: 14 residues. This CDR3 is CASSSRAYTDTQYF. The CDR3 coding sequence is TGTGCCAGCAGTTCGCGGGCATACACAGATACGCAGTATTTT.

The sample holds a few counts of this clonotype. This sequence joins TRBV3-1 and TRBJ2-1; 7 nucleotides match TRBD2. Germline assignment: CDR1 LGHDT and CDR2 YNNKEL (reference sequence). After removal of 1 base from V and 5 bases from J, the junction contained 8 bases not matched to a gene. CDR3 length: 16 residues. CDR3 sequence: CASSQVLLAADNEQFF. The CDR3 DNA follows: TGTGCCAGCAGCCAAGTTTTGCTAGCGGCAGACAATGAGCAGTTCTTC.

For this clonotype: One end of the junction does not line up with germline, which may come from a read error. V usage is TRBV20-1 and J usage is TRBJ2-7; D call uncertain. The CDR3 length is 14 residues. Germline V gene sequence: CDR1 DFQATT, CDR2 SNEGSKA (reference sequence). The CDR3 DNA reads TGCAGTGTTAGAGGAGACCGACTCTCCTACGAGCAGTACTTC. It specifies CSVRGDRLSYEQYF.

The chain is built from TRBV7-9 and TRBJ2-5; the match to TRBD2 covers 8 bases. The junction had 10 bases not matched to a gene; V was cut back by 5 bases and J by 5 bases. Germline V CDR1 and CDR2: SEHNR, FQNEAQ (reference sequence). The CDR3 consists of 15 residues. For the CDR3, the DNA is TGTGCCAGCAGCCACCGGACGGGAGGGCCTGAGACCCAGTACTTC. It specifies CASSHRTGGPETQYF.

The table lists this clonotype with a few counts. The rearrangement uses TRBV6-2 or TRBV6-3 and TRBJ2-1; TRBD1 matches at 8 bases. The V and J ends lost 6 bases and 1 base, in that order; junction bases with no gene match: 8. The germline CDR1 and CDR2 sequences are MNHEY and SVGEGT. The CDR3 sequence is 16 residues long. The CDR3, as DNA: TGTGCCAGCAGAAAGCAGGGGGCAGGGTCCTACAATGAGCAGTTCTTC. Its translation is CASRKQGAGSYNEQFF.